The clone carrying this TCR beta chain has only one observation. The PCR used 60 Vbeta and 13 Jbeta primers. Repertoires were generated with immunoSEQ multiplex PCR, while TCRdb's copy carries only in-frame clones and drops some. There are around 210,000 clones in the sample; roughly 85% occur only once, and 0.2% to 0.25% lies in the top ten. The data derive from a study of cytomegalovirus exposure and HLA in healthy donors. The germline V gene encodes CDR1 SEHNR and CDR2 FQNEAQ (reference sequence). The CDR3 has 16 residues. V dropped 0 bases and J dropped 7; count of bases not matched to a gene: 8. Sample: PBMCs. The J gene is TRBJ2-2, the V gene TRBV7-9; 7 bases line up with TRBD2. The sequence came from a girl aged 2-10 years in good health and CMV-seronegative. The CDR3: CASSLALGGSGGELFF. For the CDR3, the DNA is TGTGCCAGCAGCTTAGCGCTAGGCGGGAGTGGCGGGGAGCTGTTTTTT. The full variable domain, completed using reference TRBV7-9 and TRBJ2-2, is DTGVSQNPRHKITKRGQNVTFRCDPISEHNRLYWYRQTLGQGPEFLTYFQNEAQLEKSRLLSDRFSAERPKGSFSTLEIQRTEQGDSAMYLCASSLALGGSGGELFFGEGSRLTVL.